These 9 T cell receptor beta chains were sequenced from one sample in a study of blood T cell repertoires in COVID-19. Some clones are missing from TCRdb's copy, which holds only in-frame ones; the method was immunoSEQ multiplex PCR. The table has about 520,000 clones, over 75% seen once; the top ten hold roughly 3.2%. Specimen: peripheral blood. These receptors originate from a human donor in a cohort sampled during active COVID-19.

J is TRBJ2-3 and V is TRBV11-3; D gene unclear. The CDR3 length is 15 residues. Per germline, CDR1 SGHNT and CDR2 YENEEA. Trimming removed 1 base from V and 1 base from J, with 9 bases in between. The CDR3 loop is CASSLGGTGTDTQYF. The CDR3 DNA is TGTGCCAGCAGCTTAGGCGGTACTGGCACAGATACGCAGTATTTT. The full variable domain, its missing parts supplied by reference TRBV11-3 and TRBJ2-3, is EAGVVQSPRYKIIEKKQPVAFWCNPISGHNTLYWYLQNLGQGPELLIRYENEEAVDDSQLPKDRFSAERLKGVDSTLKIQPAELGDSAVYLCASSLGGTGTDTQYFGPGTRLTVL.

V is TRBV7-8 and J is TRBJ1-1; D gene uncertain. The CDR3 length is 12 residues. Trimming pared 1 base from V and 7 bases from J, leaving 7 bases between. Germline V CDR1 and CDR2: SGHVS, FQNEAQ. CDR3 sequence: CASSLVYSEAFF. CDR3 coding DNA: TGTGCCAGCAGCTTAGTCTACAGTGAAGCTTTCTTT.

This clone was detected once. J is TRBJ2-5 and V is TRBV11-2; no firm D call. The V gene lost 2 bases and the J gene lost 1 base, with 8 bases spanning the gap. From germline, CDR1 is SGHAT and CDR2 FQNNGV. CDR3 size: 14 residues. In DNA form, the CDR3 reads TGTGCCAGCAGCTTATCCTACAGCCAAGAGACCCAGTACTTC. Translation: CASSLSYSQETQYF.

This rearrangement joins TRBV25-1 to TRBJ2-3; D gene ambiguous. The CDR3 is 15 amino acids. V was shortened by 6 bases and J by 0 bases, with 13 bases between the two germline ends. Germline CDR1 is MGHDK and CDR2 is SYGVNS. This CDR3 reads CASRQTGFSTDTQYF. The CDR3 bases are TGTGCCAGCAGGCAGACGGGTTTTAGCACAGATACGCAGTATTTT.

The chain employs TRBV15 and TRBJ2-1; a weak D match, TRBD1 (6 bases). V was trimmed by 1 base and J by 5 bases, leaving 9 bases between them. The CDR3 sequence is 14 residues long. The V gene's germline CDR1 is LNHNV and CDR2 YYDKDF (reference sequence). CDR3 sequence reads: CATSRARQDNEQFF. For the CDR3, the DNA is TGTGCCACCAGCAGAGCACGACAGGACAATGAGCAGTTCTTC.

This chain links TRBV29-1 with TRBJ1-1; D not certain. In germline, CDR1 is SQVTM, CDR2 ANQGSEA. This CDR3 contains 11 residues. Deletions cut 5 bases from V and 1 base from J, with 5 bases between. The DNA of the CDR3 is TGCAGCGTTTACTCGAACACTGAAGCTTTCTTT. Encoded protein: CSVYSNTEAFF.

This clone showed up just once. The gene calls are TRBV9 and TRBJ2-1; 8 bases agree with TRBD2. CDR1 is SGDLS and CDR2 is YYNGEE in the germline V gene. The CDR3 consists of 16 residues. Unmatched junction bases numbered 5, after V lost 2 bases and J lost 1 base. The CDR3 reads CASSVELAASYNEQFF. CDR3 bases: TGTGCCAGCAGCGTTGAACTAGCGGCGTCCTACAATGAGCAGTTCTTC.

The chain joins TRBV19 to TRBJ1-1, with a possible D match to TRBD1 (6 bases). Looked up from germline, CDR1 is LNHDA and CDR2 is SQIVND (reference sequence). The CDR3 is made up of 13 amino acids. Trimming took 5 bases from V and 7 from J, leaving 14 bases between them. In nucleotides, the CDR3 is TGTGCCAGTAGTTGGGGACATCCTGGTGAAGCTTTCTTT. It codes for CASSWGHPGEAFF.

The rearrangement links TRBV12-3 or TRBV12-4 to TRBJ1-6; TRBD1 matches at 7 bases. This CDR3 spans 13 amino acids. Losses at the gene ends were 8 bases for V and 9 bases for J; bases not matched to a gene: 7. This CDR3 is CASCRDSRSPLHF. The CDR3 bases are TGTGCCAGCTGCCGGGACAGCCGTTCACCCCTCCACTTT.